This paragraph covers one T cell receptor (beta chain) sequence. What it recognizes is unknown. The sample is drawn from a study of cytotoxic CD8 clonotypes in ibrutinib-treated CLL. Findings and caveats of the study: Clonality rose at ibrutinib response, held steady in sustained remission, and fell toward baseline at progression. The study found baseline clonality above age-matched healthy donors, tracking circulating CD8+ T-cell counts. The clonality rise at ibrutinib response reflected private clonotype expansion. There were differences in sampling times between sustained-remission and progressing patients.

With 7 bases removed from V and 2 bases from J, the gap between germline ends came to 11 bases. In germline, CDR1 is ENHRY, CDR2 SYGVKD. CDR3 length: 13 residues. Sequencing used immunoSEQ multiplex PCR; TCRdb keeps in-frame clones, though not all of them. Of some 29,000 clones detected, 62% appear once; the ten largest clones hold about 14%. The material sequenced was PBMCs, taken before ibrutinib treatment. The genes are TRBV10-3 and TRBJ2-5; tentative D call: TRBD1 (6 bases). The origin of this receptor is a human donor with chronic lymphocytic leukemia. The CDR3 DNA sequence: TGTGCCATCAACCGACAGGTACAAGAGACCCAGTACTTC. This codes for CAINRQVQETQYF.